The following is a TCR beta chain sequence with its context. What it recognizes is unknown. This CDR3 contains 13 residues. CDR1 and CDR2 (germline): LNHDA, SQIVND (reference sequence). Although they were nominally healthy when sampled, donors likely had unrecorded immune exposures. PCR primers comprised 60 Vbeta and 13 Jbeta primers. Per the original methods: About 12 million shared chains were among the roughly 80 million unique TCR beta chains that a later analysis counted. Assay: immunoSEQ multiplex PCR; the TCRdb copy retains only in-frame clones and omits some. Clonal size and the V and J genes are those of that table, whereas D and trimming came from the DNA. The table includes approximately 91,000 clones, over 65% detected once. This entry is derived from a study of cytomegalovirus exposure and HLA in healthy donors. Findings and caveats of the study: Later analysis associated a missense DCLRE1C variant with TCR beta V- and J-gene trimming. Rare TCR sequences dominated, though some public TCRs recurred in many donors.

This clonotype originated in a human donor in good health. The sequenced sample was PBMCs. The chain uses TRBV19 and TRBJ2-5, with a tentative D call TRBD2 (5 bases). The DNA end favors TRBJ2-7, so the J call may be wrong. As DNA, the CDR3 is TGTGCCAGTAGTCCTATACGGGACTACGAGCAGTACTTC. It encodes CASSPIRDYEQYF.